The subject of this entry is one TCR beta chain. In the source study's methods: Amplification with reference gene primers provided the estimates of nucleated cell counts. Clones were sequenced by immunoSEQ multiplex PCR, and TCRdb holds only the in-frame ones, with some missing. V, J and clone size derive from that table, while D and trimming were established from the DNA sequence. The sample lists tens of thousands of clones; about 88% were seen once. The data are from a study of blood T cell repertoires in COVID-19. Study-wide background: The United States, Italy and Spain provided the acute and convalescent COVID-19 samples. T cells, B-cell-depleted T cells, or PBMCs supplied cDNA or gDNA.

The V and J ends lost 4 bases and 0 bases, in that order; junction bases with no gene match: 8. The CDR3 has 16 residues. The germline CDR1 and CDR2 sequences are KGHSY and FQNENV. The sequence was obtained from a woman aged 55-75 years with active COVID-19. The specimen sequenced was peripheral blood. The chain recombines TRBV16 with TRBJ1-1; TRBD1 agrees at 7 bases. The CDR3 here is CASSRPGQRLNTEAFF. The CDR3 nucleotides read TGTGCCAGCAGCCGCCCGGGACAGCGACTGAACACTGAAGCTTTCTTT. Together with reference TRBV16 and TRBJ1-1, the CDR3 gives the full variable domain: GEEVAQTPKHLVRGEGQKAKLYCAPIKGHSYVFWYQQVLKNEFKFLISFQNENVFDETGMPKERFSAKCLPNSPCSLEIQATKLEDSAVYFCASSRPGQRLNTEAFFGQGTRLTVV.